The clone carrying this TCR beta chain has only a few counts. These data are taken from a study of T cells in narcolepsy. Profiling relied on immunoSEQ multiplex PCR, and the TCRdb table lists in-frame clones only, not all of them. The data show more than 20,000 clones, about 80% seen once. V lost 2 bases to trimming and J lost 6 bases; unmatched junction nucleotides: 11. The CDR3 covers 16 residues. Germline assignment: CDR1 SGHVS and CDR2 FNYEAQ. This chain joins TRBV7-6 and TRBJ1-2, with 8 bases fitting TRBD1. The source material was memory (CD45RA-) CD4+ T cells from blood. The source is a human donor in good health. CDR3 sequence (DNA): TGTGCCAGCAGCTTATGGGGGCAGGGGGCGGCTGATGGCTACACCTTC. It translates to CASSLWGQGAADGYTF.